Sequencing of this T cell receptor beta chain was carried out in a study of cytomegalovirus exposure and HLA in healthy donors. This clone occurred once. This CDR3 spans 16 amino acids. Germline values: CDR1 SGHNT, CDR2 YYREEE (reference sequence). Trimming took 3 bases from V and 8 from J; bases not matched to a gene: 12. 60 Vbeta and 13 Jbeta primers were used in PCR. The protocol was immunoSEQ multiplex PCR, while the TCRdb copy is restricted to in-frame clones and leaves out a portion. The table lists some 190,000 clones, around 80% of them singletons, with approximately 1.1% in the top ten. Input material: PBMCs. This receptor was taken from a woman in her thirties or forties in good health and CMV-seronegative. The rearrangement joins TRBV5-4 to TRBJ1-4; 8 nucleotides line up with TRBD1. The CDR3 here is CASSSLVTGVVEKLFF. CDR3 coding DNA: TGTGCCAGCAGCTCACTAGTGACAGGGGTTGTCGAAAAACTGTTTTTT.